This T cell receptor (beta chain) was sequenced during a study of blood T cell repertoires in COVID-19. On the study more broadly: Acute and convalescent COVID-19 specimens originated in the United States, Italy and Spain.

CDR3 length: 13 residues. V lost 1 base and J lost 1, with 4 bases in between. Original handling: Nucleated cell counts were estimated from reference gene primer amplification. Produced via immunoSEQ multiplex PCR; TCRdb's table is partial and in-frame only. V, J and clone size derive from that table, while D and trimming were established from the DNA sequence. The table records around 150,000 clones, roughly 80% of them present only once. The chain carries TRBV12-3 or TRBV12-4 and TRBJ1-1; no clear D. Sample: peripheral blood. This clonotype was obtained from a woman in her 40s with COVID-19, enrolled during active disease. The chain's CDR3 is CASSLGGNTEAFF. The CDR3 bases are TGTGCCAGCAGTTTAGGAGGGAACACTGAAGCTTTCTTT.